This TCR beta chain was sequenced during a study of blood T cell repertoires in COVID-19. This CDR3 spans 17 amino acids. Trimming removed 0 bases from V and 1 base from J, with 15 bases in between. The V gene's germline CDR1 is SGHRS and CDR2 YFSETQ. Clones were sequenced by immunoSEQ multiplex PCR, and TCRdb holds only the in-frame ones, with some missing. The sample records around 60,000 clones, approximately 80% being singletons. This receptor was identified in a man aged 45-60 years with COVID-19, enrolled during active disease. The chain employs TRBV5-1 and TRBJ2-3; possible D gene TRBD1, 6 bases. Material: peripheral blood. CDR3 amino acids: CASSLAPGQFRTDTQYF. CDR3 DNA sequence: TGCGCCAGCAGCTTGGCGCCAGGACAGTTCCGCACAGATACGCAGTATTTT.